This TCR beta chain came from a study of identical twins. From germline, CDR1 is MNHEY and CDR2 SVGEGT. The V gene end was trimmed by 10 bases and the J gene end by 6 bases; junction bases not matched to a gene: 9. CDR3 size: 13 residues. TCRdb fed the 5' RACE reads into MiXCR, producing one record per CDR3 protein. This sample has 350,000 to 450,000 distinct CDR3 sequences, with less than 20% found just once. The chain carries TRBV6-2 or TRBV6-3 and TRBJ1-5; 7 bases match TRBD1. This TCR was recovered from a man over 45 in good health. Sequencing was done on a sample of naive T cells sorted from blood. The CDR3 DNA sequence: TGTGCCACCCACGACAGGGCTGGTCAGCCCCAGCATTTT. Translating gives CATHDRAGQPQHF.